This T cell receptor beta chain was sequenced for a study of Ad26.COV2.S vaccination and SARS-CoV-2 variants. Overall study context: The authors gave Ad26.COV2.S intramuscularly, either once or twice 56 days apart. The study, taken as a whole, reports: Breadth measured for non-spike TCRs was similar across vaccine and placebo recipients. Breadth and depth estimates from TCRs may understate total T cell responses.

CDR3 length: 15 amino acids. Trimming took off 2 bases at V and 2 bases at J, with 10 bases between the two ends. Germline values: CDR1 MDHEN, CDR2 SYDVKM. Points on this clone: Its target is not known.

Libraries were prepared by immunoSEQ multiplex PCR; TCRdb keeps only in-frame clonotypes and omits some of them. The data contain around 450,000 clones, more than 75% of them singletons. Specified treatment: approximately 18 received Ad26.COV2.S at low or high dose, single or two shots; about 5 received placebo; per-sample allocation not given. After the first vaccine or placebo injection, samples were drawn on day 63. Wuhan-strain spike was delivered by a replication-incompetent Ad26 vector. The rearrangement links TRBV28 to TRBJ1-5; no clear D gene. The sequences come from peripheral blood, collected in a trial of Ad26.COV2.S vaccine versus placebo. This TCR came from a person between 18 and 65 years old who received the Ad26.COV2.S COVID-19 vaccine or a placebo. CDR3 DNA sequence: TGTGCCAGCAGTTTAGCAAGGGTGGGCAATCAGCCCCAGCATTTT. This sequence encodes CASSLARVGNQPQHF. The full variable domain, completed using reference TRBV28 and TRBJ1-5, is DVKVTQSSRYLVKRTGEKVFLECVQDMDHENMFWYRQDPGLGLRLIYFSYDVKMKEKGDIPEGYSVSREKKERFSLILESASTNQTSMYLCASSLARVGNQPQHFGDGTRLSIL.